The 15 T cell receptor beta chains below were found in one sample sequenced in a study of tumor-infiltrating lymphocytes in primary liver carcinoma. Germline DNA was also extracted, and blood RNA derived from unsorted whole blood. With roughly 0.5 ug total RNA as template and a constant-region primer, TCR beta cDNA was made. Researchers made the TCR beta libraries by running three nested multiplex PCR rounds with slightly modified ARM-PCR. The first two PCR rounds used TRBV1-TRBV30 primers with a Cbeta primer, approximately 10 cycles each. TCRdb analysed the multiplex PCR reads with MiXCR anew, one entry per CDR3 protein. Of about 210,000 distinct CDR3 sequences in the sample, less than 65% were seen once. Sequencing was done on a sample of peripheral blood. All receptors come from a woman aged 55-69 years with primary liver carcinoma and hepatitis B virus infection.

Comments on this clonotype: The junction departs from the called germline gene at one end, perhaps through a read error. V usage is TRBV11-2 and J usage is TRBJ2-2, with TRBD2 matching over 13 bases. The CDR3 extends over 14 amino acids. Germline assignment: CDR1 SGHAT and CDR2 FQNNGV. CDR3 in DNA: TGTGCCAGCCCGGGACTAGCGGGATCCGGGGACCTGTTTTTT. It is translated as CASPGLAGSGDLFF. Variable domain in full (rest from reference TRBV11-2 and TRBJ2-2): EAGVAQSPRYKIIEKRQSVAFWCNPISGHATLYWYQQILGQGPKLLIQFQNNGVVDDSQLPKDRFSAERLKGVDSTLKIQPAKLEDSAVYLCASPGLAGSGDLFFGEGSRLTVL.

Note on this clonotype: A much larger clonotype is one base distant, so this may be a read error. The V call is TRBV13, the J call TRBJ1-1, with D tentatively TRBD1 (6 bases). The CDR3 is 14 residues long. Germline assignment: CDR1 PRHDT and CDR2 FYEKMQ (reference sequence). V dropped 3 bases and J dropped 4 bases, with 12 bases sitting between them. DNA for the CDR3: TGTGCCAGCAGCTTCAAAGGGGGATCCACTGAAGCTTTCTTT. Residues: CASSFKGGSTEAFF.

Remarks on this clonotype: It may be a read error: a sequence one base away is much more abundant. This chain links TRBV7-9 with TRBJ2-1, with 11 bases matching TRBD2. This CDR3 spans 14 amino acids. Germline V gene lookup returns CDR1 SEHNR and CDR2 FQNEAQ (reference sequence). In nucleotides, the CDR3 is TGTACCAGCAGCCTTCTAGCGGGAGGTCAGGAGCAGTTCTTC. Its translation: CTSSLLAGGQEQFF.

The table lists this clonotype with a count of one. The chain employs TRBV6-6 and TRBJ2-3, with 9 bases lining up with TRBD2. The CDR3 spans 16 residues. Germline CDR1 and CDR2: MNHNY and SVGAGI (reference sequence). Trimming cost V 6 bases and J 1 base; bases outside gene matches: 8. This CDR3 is CASRQTSGPCTDTQYF. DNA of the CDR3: TGTGCCAGCAGACAGACTAGCGGACCATGCACAGATACGCAGTATTTT.

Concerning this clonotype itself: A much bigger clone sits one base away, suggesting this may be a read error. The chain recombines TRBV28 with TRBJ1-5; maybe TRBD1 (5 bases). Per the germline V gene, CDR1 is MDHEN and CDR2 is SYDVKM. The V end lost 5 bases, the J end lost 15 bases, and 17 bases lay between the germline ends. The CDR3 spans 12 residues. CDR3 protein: CASSPTGPIWHF. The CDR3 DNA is TGTGCCAGCAGTCCCACGGGACCCATCTGGCATTTT.

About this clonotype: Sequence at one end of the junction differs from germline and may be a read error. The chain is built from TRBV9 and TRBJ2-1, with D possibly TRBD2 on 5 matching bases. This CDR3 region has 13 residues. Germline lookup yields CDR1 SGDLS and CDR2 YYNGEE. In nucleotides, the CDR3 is TGTGCCAGTAGCGAGTGGTCAGGCAATGAGCAGTTCTTC. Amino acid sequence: CASSEWSGNEQFF.

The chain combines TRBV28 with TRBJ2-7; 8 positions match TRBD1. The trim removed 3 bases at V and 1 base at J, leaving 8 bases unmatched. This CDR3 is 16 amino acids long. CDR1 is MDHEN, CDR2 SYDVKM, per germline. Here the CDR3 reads CASSFRGQGRSYEQYF. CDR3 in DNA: TGTGCCAGCAGTTTTCGTGGACAGGGTCGTTCCTACGAGCAGTACTTC.

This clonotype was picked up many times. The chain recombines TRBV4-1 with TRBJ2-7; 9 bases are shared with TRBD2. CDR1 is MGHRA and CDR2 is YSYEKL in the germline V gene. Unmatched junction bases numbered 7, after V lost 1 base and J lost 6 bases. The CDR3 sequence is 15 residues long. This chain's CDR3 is CASSQVPAGGFEQYF. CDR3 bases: TGCGCCAGCAGCCAAGTCCCGGCGGGAGGGTTCGAGCAGTACTTC.

Here the CDR3 DNA reads TGTGCCAGTACCCCTTGGAGCTCCTACGAGTGGTACTTC. Protein: CASTPWSSYEWYF. The chain carries TRBV6-6 and TRBJ2-7; the D is unclear. Germline V gene data show CDR1 as MNHNY and CDR2 as SVGAGI (reference sequence). This CDR3 region has 13 residues. V shed 9 bases and J shed 12 bases, with 24 bases lying between them.

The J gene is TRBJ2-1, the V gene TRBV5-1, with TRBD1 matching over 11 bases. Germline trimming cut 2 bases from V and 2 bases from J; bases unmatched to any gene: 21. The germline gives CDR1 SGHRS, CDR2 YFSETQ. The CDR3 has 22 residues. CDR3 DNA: TGCGCCAGCAGCTTCCCGGGACAGGGGGTTAGTCTAGCAGGAGTCCCCTACAATGAGCAGTTCTTC. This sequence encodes CASSFPGQGVSLAGVPYNEQFF.

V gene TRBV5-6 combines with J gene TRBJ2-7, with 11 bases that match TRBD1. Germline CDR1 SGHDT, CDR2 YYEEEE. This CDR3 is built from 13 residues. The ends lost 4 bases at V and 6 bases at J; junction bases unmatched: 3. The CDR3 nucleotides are TGTGCCAGCAGCATAGGACAGGGGGCCGAGCAGTACTTC. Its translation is CASSIGQGAEQYF. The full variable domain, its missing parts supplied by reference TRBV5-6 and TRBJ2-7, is DAGVTQSPTHLIKTRGQQVTLRCSPKSGHDTVSWYQQALGQGPQFIFQYYEEEERQRGNFPDRFSGHQFPNYSSELNVNALLLGDSALYLCASSIGQGAEQYFGPGTRLTVT.

This CDR3 reads CASSPPQGGVGNTEAFF. For the CDR3, the DNA is TGTGCCAGCAGTCCCCCTCAGGGAGGGGTTGGGAATACTGAAGCTTTCTTT. V and J are TRBV28 and TRBJ1-1, with D maybe TRBD1 (5 bases). Trimming took off 5 bases at V and 5 bases at J, with 24 bases between the two ends. The germline CDR1 and CDR2 sequences are MDHEN and SYDVKM. The CDR3 is 17 residues long.

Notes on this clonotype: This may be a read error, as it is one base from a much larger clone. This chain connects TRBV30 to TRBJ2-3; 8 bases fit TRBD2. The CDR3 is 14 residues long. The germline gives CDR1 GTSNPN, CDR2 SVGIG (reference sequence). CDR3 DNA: TGTACCTGGAGTCGCGGACTAGCAGCAGATACGCAGTATTTT. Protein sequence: CTWSRGLAADTQYF.

CDR3 loop: CASQGVVEGTQYF. CDR3 sequence (DNA): TGTGCCAGCCAGGGAGTGGTCGAAGGTACGCAGTATTTT. The gene calls are TRBV6-5 and TRBJ2-3; either TRBD1 or TRBD2 may fit D (5 bases each). The CDR3 runs to 13 residues. V lost 8 bases and J 8 bases, leaving 17 bases between the germline ends. The germline gives CDR1 MNHEY, CDR2 SVGAGI.

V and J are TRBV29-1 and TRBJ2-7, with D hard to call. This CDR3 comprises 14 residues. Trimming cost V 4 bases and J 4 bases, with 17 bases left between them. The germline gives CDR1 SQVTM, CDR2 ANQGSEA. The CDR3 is CSVGSRVSSYEQYF. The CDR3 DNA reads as TGCAGCGTTGGGTCTCGGGTTAGCAGTTACGAGCAGTACTTC.